This T cell receptor (beta chain) was found in a study of control samples from healthy donors and cancer patients. The germline CDR1 and CDR2 sequences are SGHTA and FQGNSA. V was pared by 4 bases and J by 4 bases, with 14 bases between. This CDR3 region has 14 residues. Data came from immunoSEQ multiplex PCR; TCRdb stores just in-frame clones and leaves some out. This sample has roughly 130,000 clones, with about 88% found just once. This sequence was found in a man aged 50 to 59 in good health. This sequence joins TRBV7-2 and TRBJ2-7, with D uncertain. What was sequenced was blood. CDR3 sequence reads: CASSSGWGVYEQYF. The DNA of the CDR3 is TGTGCCAGCAGCTCAGGTTGGGGTGTTTACGAGCAGTACTTC.